This TCR beta chain was obtained from a study of Ad26.COV2.S vaccination and SARS-CoV-2 variants. Details on this clone: Its antigen is not known.

Treatment meaning: roughly 19 received Ad26.COV2.S at low or high dose, single or two shots; roughly five received placebo; per-sample allocation not given. The samples were gathered on day 63 after the first injection of vaccine or placebo. Study-wide points: Non-spike TCR breadth was similar in vaccine and placebo recipients. Reported findings describe substantial breadth in spike-specific CD8+ and CD4+ T cell responses following vaccination.

Sequencing used immunoSEQ multiplex PCR; TCRdb keeps in-frame clones, though not all of them. In the table there are about 330,000 clones, 90% of which are singletons. Germline assignment: CDR1 MNHNS and CDR2 SASEGT. V was cut by 5 bases and J by 2 bases, with 9 bases left in between. CDR3 length equals 13 residues. This sequence joins TRBV6-1 and TRBJ2-5; D not certain. This TCR derives from a person between 18 and 65 years old who received the Ad26.COV2.S COVID-19 vaccine or a placebo. Sample: peripheral blood, taken in a trial of Ad26.COV2.S vaccine versus placebo. The CDR3 DNA follows: TGTGCCAGCAGTCCCGGGCTACAAGAGACCCAGTACTTC. It specifies CASSPGLQETQYF.